The sequence of this T cell receptor beta chain was determined in a study of cytomegalovirus exposure and HLA in healthy donors. Study-wide points: TCR beta V- and J-gene trimming, according to a later analysis, was linked to a missense DCLRE1C variant.

60 Vbeta and 13 Jbeta primers were used in PCR. Repertoires were generated with immunoSEQ multiplex PCR, while TCRdb's copy carries only in-frame clones and drops some. This table holds 140,000 to 150,000 clones, 70% to 85% found once. The CDR3 extends over 14 amino acids. The V gene lost 7 bases and the J gene lost 4 bases, with 14 bases spanning the gap. Germline assignment: CDR1 LNHDA and CDR2 SQIVND (reference sequence). About this clone: Its specificity is unknown.

Each donor's status was that of a healthy bone marrow donor. The gene calls are TRBV19 and TRBJ1-5, with D possibly being TRBD1 (6 bases). Sample: PBMCs. This clonotype was obtained from a male donor in good health and CMV-seronegative. The CDR3 is CASKGTPPNQPQHF. In DNA form, the CDR3 reads TGTGCCAGTAAAGGGACACCCCCTAATCAGCCCCAGCATTTT.